This note documents a single TCR beta chain sequence. Antigen unknown. The PCR ran on 60 Vbeta and 13 Jbeta primers. Profiled with immunoSEQ multiplex PCR; TCRdb holds only in-frame clones, not every one. Of roughly 200,000 clones listed, less than 85% are singletons. This sample is drawn from a study of cytomegalovirus exposure and HLA in healthy donors. Across the study: T cells numbering around 200 million yielded approximately 120 million unique TCR beta sequences in an earlier analysis.

Germline CDR1 SQVTM, CDR2 ANQGSEA. This CDR3 contains 13 residues. V lost 7 bases and J 6 bases, leaving 18 bases between the germline ends. Study-level results: Later analysis demonstrated an association between a missense DCLRE1C variant and TCR beta V- and J-gene trimming. Available immune exposure information was restricted to CMV serostatus only.

V gene TRBV29-1 combines with J gene TRBJ1-1; a weak D match, TRBD1 (5 bases). Sequencing was performed on PBMCs. This TCR derives from a boy aged 10-17 years in good health and CMV-seronegative. CDR3 residues: CSGLQITGAEAFF. CDR3 DNA: TGCAGCGGCTTACAGATCACGGGGGCTGAAGCTTTCTTT.